Listed below are T cell receptor beta chains from one sample, sequenced in a study of blood T cell repertoires in COVID-19. Method: immunoSEQ multiplex PCR; TCRdb's copy keeps in-frame clones and lacks some. The sample contains about 59,000 clones, roughly 80% of which appear only once. What was sequenced was peripheral blood. These receptors were collected from a human donor in a cohort sampled during active COVID-19. CDR3s include the opening cysteine and the closing phenylalanine or tryptophan. The order of the fields is clone size, D gene, V gene, J gene, CDR3 protein, CDR3 DNA. A D gene is named only where the DNA matches it firmly. A clone size is listed for some rows: how often the clone was seen (once, few, many), or a class if it is expanded.

size: .
D: .
V: TRBV7-3
J: TRBJ2-3
CDR3: CASSLTLATDTQYF
DNA: TGTGCCAGCAGCTTAACACTAGCTACAGATACGCAGTATTTT

size: .
D: .
V: TRBV7-5
J: TRBJ2-2
CDR3: CARSTTSCGELFF
DNA: TGTGCCAGAAGCACCACTAGTTGCGGGGAGCTGTTTTTT

size: .
D: .
V: TRBV15
J: TRBJ2-1
CDR3: CATSRDRGSYNEQFF
DNA: TGTGCCACCAGCAGAGACAGGGGCTCCTACAATGAGCAGTTCTTC

size: .
D: .
V: TRBV5-3
J: TRBJ2-7
CDR3: CARSLDGRLYEQYF
DNA: TGTGCCAGAAGCTTGGATGGCAGACTCTACGAGCAGTACTTC

size: .
D: TRBD2
V: TRBV27
J: TRBJ2-7
CDR3: CASSLAGAYEQYF
DNA: TGTGCCAGCAGTTTAGCGGGAGCCTACGAGCAGTACTTC

size: .
D: .
V: TRBV10-1
J: TRBJ1-2
CDR3: CASSETGRGYTF
DNA: TGCGCCAGCAGTGAGACAGGGCGAGGCTACACCTTC

size: .
D: .
V: TRBV6-2/TRBV6-3
J: TRBJ2-5
CDR3: CASSHGQGRKETQYF
DNA: TGTGCCAGCAGCCACGGGCAGGGGCGAAAAGAGACCCAGTACTTC

size: few
D: TRBD1
V: TRBV6-2/TRBV6-3
J: TRBJ1-1
CDR3: CASSGRQGLSAEAFF
DNA: TGTGCCAGCAGTGGCCGACAGGGGTTAAGCGCTGAAGCTTTCTTT

size: .
D: .
V: TRBV2
J: TRBJ2-2
CDR3: CASSGRMGPNTGELFF
DNA: TGTGCCAGCAGTGGCCGTATGGGGCCAAACACCGGGGAGCTGTTTTTT

size: .
D: TRBD1
V: TRBV11-2
J: TRBJ1-3
CDR3: CASSLSTGAGNTIYF
DNA: TGTGCCAGCAGCTTATCGACAGGGGCCGGAAACACCATATATTTT

size: .
D: TRBD1
V: TRBV15
J: TRBJ2-5
CDR3: CATSTTGQQETQYF
DNA: TGTGCCACCAGCACGACAGGGCAACAAGAGACCCAGTACTTC

size: .
D: TRBD1
V: TRBV6-2/TRBV6-3
J: TRBJ2-7
CDR3: CASSTGTGFSYEQYF
DNA: TGTGCCAGCAGTACCGGGACAGGTTTTTCCTACGAGCAGTACTTC

size: .
D: .
V: TRBV21-1
J: TRBJ2-2
CDR3: CATRKTRSNTGELFF
DNA: TGTGCCACCCGGAAGACAAGGTCGAACACCGGGGAGCTGTTTTTT

size: .
D: TRBD2
V: TRBV28
J: TRBJ2-7
CDR3: CASRLAGTYEQYF
DNA: TGTGCCAGCCGGTTAGCGGGAACCTACGAGCAGTACTTC

size: .
D: .
V: TRBV6-4
J: TRBJ2-3
CDR3: CASSDRDSGADTQYF
DNA: TGTGCCAGCAGTGATCGGGATAGTGGGGCAGATACGCAGTATTTT

size: .
D: .
V: TRBV6-6
J: TRBJ2-3
CDR3: CASSYLDRTDTQYF
DNA: TGTGCCAGCAGTTACCTCGACAGAACAGATACGCAGTATTTT

size: .
D: TRBD1
V: TRBV4-3
J: TRBJ2-3
CDR3: CASSQGDSGLYTQYF
DNA: TGCGCCAGCAGCCAAGGGGACAGCGGACTTTATACGCAGTATTTT

size: .
D: .
V: TRBV5-6
J: TRBJ1-1
CDR3: CASSLGGFNTEAFF
DNA: TGTGCCAGCAGCTTGGGAGGGTTCAACACTGAAGCTTTCTTT

size: .
D: TRBD2
V: TRBV3-1/TRBV3-2
J: TRBJ2-1
CDR3: CASSLHRTPGLAGGYEQFF
DNA: TGTGCCAGCAGCCTGCATCGGACCCCGGGACTAGCGGGAGGGTATGAGCAGTTCTTC

size: .
D: TRBD1
V: TRBV5-4
J: TRBJ2-7
CDR3: CASSPGQGRYEQYF
DNA: TGTGCCAGCAGCCCCGGACAGGGACGGTACGAGCAGTACTTC

size: .
D: TRBD1
V: TRBV30
J: TRBJ1-5
CDR3: CAWSTGTGLQPQHF
DNA: TGTGCCTGGAGTACCGGGACAGGGCTCCAGCCCCAGCATTTT

size: medium-sized
D: TRBD2
V: TRBV7-2
J: TRBJ2-1
CDR3: CASSYGLAGANEQFF
DNA: TGTGCCAGCAGCTACGGACTAGCGGGGGCTAATGAGCAGTTCTTC

size: .
D: .
V: TRBV5-5
J: TRBJ2-2
CDR3: CASMQSASTGELFF
DNA: TGTGCCAGCATGCAGTCCGCCAGCACCGGGGAGCTGTTTTTT

size: .
D: .
V: TRBV7-2
J: TRBJ1-6
CDR3: CASSFDRQLSPLHF
DNA: TGTGCCAGCAGCTTTGACAGGCAACTTTCACCCCTCCACTTT

size: .
D: TRBD1
V: TRBV7-2
J: TRBJ2-7
CDR3: CASSQGQGFHEQYF
DNA: TGTGCCAGCAGCCAGGGACAGGGATTCCACGAGCAGTACTTC

size: .
D: .
V: TRBV28
J: TRBJ2-7
CDR3: CASSPGAGTYEQYF
DNA: TGTGCCAGCAGTCCGGGAGCCGGGACCTACGAGCAGTACTTC

size: .
D: .
V: TRBV5-3
J: TRBJ2-2
CDR3: CARPWGNRAGGSGELFF
DNA: TGTGCCAGACCCTGGGGGAACCGGGCCGGAGGGTCCGGGGAGCTGTTTTTT

size: once
D: TRBD1
V: TRBV5-5
J: TRBJ2-7
CDR3: CASSPGQLENEQYF
DNA: TGTGCCAGCAGCCCGGGACAGCTAGAAAACGAGCAGTACTTC

size: few
D: .
V: TRBV24-1
J: TRBJ2-1
CDR3: CATSDDGGIYNEQFF
DNA: TGTGCCACCAGTGATGACGGAGGGATTTACAATGAGCAGTTCTTC

size: .
D: .
V: TRBV6-5
J: TRBJ2-4
CDR3: CASSFSRQGENIQYF
DNA: TGTGCCAGCAGTTTTTCCAGACAAGGGGAAAACATTCAGTACTTC